The 26 T cell receptor beta chains reported below all come from one sample, sequenced in a study of regulatory T cells in long-lasting Graves disease. With iRepertoire HTBI primers and Arm-PCR of CDR3 regions, TCR beta libraries were built. Each CDR3 protein is one row after TCRdb ran MiXCR on the multiplex PCR reads. The table includes about 500,000 distinct CDR3 sequences, 15% to 20% detected once. Described time point: newly diagnosed GD, antithyroid drugs for less than 3 months. With RNA extracted from PBMCs as input, the TCR library was made. The sample also formed part of further work on T cells in Graves' hyperthyroidism and ophthalmopathy.

This sample comprised peripheral blood mononuclear cells (PBMCs), obtained at new diagnosis, from a patient treated with antithyroid drugs. These receptors were obtained from a man aged 35-49 years with Graves disease.

This clonotype was seen many times. This chain uses TRBV7-9 with TRBJ2-3; the D is unclear. The CDR3 is 12 residues long. Trimming stripped 5 bases from V and 5 bases from J, with 8 bases between. Germline V gene data show CDR1 as SEHNR and CDR2 as FQNEAQ (reference sequence). The CDR3 reads CASSLMGDTQYF. CDR3 sequence (DNA): TGTGCCAGCAGCCTAATGGGAGATACGCAGTATTTT.

Notes on this clonotype: A much larger clone differs by one base, so this may be a read error. CDR3 loop: CASSQVERSTGELFF. The CDR3 DNA sequence: TGTGCCAGCAGCCAAGTAGAAAGGTCTACCGGGGAGCTGTTTTTT. The chain uses TRBV3-1 and TRBJ2-2; D is ambiguous. This CDR3 comprises 15 residues. The germline gives CDR1 LGHDT, CDR2 YNNKEL (reference sequence). V lost 1 base to trimming and J lost 5 bases, with 11 bases between them.

This clonotype was seen a few times. Since a much larger clone is just one base distant, this may be a read error. Since the CDR3 does not end with the conserved phenylalanine or tryptophan, this likely comes from a read error. The V and J genes are TRBV20-1 and TRBJ2-5; no firm D call. Germline V lookup: CDR1 DFQATT, CDR2 SNEGSKA (reference sequence). The CDR3 length is 10 residues. V was clipped by 3 bases and J by 1 base, with 0 bases between them. CDR3 sequence (DNA): TGCAGTGCTAGCCAAGAGACCCAGTACCTC. This codes for CSASQETQYL.

This clonotype was observed at least ten times. The chain couples TRBV7-9 to TRBJ2-1; 11 positions agree with TRBD2. Germline V gene lookup returns CDR1 SEHNR and CDR2 FQNEAQ (reference sequence). The CDR3 runs to 15 residues. Trimming at V came to 6 bases and at J to 5 bases, leaving 6 bases not matched to a gene. DNA of the CDR3: TGTGCCAGCAGGACCGGGACTAGCGGAAACAATGAGCAGTTCTTC. Amino acids: CASRTGTSGNNEQFF.

The table lists this clonotype with many counts. The chain has TRBV3-1 and TRBJ2-5, with 11 bases identical to TRBD2. With V trimmed by 3 bases and J by 2 bases, 5 bases remained unmatched. The CDR3 length is 16 residues. From germline, CDR1 is LGHDT and CDR2 YNNKEL (reference sequence). The CDR3 sequence is CASSHLLAGDQETQYF. The CDR3 DNA reads as TGTGCCAGCAGCCATTTACTAGCGGGGGATCAAGAGACCCAGTACTTC.

This clonotype showed up many times. The rearrangement uses TRBV7-9 and TRBJ2-7, with TRBD2 matching over 7 bases. In germline, CDR1 is SEHNR, CDR2 FQNEAQ (reference sequence). The CDR3 spans 15 residues. V dropped 4 bases and J dropped 0; count of bases not matched to a gene: 6. The CDR3 protein is CASSSSWTSSYEQYF. Here the CDR3 DNA reads TGTGCCAGCAGCTCCTCGTGGACTAGCTCCTACGAGCAGTACTTC.

This clonotype turned up a few times. This rearrangement joins TRBV24-1 to TRBJ1-2; 7 bases match TRBD1. Germline values: CDR1 KGHDR, CDR2 SFDVKD. The CDR3 totals 14 residues. The trim removed 4 bases at V and 7 bases at J, leaving 8 bases unmatched. This CDR3 is CATSDRTGRGGYTF. In DNA, the CDR3 is TGTGCCACCAGTGACCGGACAGGTCGGGGTGGCTACACCTTC.

A note on this clonotype: A much larger clone lies one base from this, so it may be a read error. This chain links TRBV5-1 with TRBJ2-3; D ambiguous. The germline V gene encodes CDR1 SGHRS and CDR2 YFSETQ. V was pared by 7 bases and J by 0 bases, with 12 bases between. CDR3 length: 14 amino acids. CDR3 in amino acids: CASQRLQSTDTQYF. CDR3 bases: TGCGCCAGCCAACGCCTCCAGAGCACAGATACGCAGTATTTT.

Ten or more counts support this clonotype. The chain employs TRBV20-1 and TRBJ2-1; 10 positions match TRBD2. The CDR3 has 17 amino acids. Looked up from germline, CDR1 is DFQATT and CDR2 is SNEGSKA (reference sequence). V was pared by 6 bases and J by 0 bases, with 11 bases of the junction left unmatched. CDR3 nucleotides: TGCAGTGCCTACGAGGCTAGCGGGAGAAGCTCCTACAATGAGCAGTTCTTC. Residues: CSAYEASGRSSYNEQFF.

This clonotype has at least ten counts. This CDR3 reads CASSQGLDYGYTF. Here the CDR3 DNA reads TGTGCCAGCAGTCAGGGGTTGGACTATGGCTACACCTTC. The chain is built from TRBV12-3 or TRBV12-4 and TRBJ1-2, with D possibly matching TRBD1 (6 bases). The CDR3 contains 13 residues. Deletions cut 5 bases from V and 3 bases from J, with 10 bases between.

This clonotype has a handful of counts. Since a much larger clone is just one base distant, this may be a read error. V gene TRBV6-4 combines with J gene TRBJ2-7; either TRBD1 or TRBD2 may fit D (5 bases each). Germline-derived CDR1 and CDR2 are MRHNA and SNTAGT. The CDR3 spans 12 residues. The DNA for the CDR3 is TGTGCCAGCAGTTCGCTCGGGGCCGAGCAGCACTTC. Its protein product is CASSSLGAEQHF.

This clonotype was seen many times. This rearrangement joins TRBV15 to TRBJ2-1; 9 bases match TRBD1. CDR1 and CDR2 (germline): LNHNV, YYDKDF (reference sequence). With V trimmed by 3 bases and J by 6 bases, 6 bases remained unmatched. The CDR3 length is 15 residues. The CDR3 bases are TGTGCCACCAGCAGTGGGACAGGGATTGTCAATGAGCAGTTCTTC. It is translated as CATSSGTGIVNEQFF.

This clonotype was seen repeatedly, ten times or more. The V call is TRBV30, the J call TRBJ1-1; D unclear. The CDR3 is made up of 13 amino acids. Trimming left V 3 bases short and J 1 base short, with 9 bases between. From germline, CDR1 is GTSNPN and CDR2 SVGIG (reference sequence). CDR3 DNA: TGTGCCTGGAGCGAAATCAGGAACACTGAAGCTTTCTTT. It translates to CAWSEIRNTEAFF.

At least ten counts were recorded for this clonotype. The rearrangement joins TRBV28 to TRBJ2-4; TRBD2 matches at 7 bases. The junction had 15 bases not matched to a gene; V was cut back by 6 bases and J by 1 base. The CDR3 is 18 amino acids. Looked up from germline, CDR1 is MDHEN and CDR2 is SYDVKM. CDR3 DNA sequence: TGTGCCAGCAGACCCCCGGTTGGGGAGGGGTTCGCCAAAAACATTCAGTACTTC. It codes for CASRPPVGEGFAKNIQYF.

Ten or more counts support this clonotype. The V call is TRBV20-1, the J call TRBJ2-5; D is uncertain. CDR1 is DFQATT and CDR2 is SNEGSKA in the germline V gene (reference sequence). Trimming left V 5 bases short and J 4 bases short, with 14 bases between. This CDR3 region has 13 residues. CDR3 in DNA: TGCAGTGCTCCAACGACCAAAGGAGAGACCCAGTACTTC. It specifies CSAPTTKGETQYF.

In the case of this clonotype: A much larger clonotype is one base distant, so this may be a read error. This chain links TRBV20-1 with TRBJ2-7; TRBD2 matches 8 bases. The junction had 14 bases not matched to a gene; V was cut back by 0 bases and J by 7 bases. The CDR3 length is 16 residues. CDR1 DFQATT and CDR2 SNEGSKA come from the germline V gene (reference sequence). CDR3 coding DNA: TGCAGTGCTAGAGATGCAAGGATAGCGGGACGTCGGGAGCAGTACTTC. The encoded protein is CSARDARIAGRREQYF.

This clonotype occurred many times. The genes are TRBV11-3 and TRBJ2-1; 13 positions match TRBD2. CDR3 length: 20 amino acids. Germline V CDR1 and CDR2: SGHNT, YENEEA. V was clipped by 0 bases and J by 4 bases; unmatched bases: 12. CDR3 sequence: CASSLDGGLAGRGRYNEQFF. As DNA, the CDR3 is TGTGCCAGCAGCTTAGATGGGGGACTAGCGGGAAGGGGGAGATACAATGAGCAGTTCTTC.

This clonotype has just a few counts. The chain recombines TRBV5-5 with TRBJ1-1, with 7 positions matching TRBD1. The CDR3 runs to 15 residues. Looked up from germline, CDR1 is SGHKS and CDR2 is YYEKEE (reference sequence). Losses at the gene ends were 2 bases for V and 2 bases for J; bases not matched to a gene: 6. This CDR3 is CASSFQTGINTEAFF. DNA of the CDR3: TGTGCCAGCAGCTTCCAGACAGGGATTAACACTGAAGCTTTCTTT. The variable domain in full, with the rest retrieved from reference TRBV5-5 and TRBJ1-1, is DAGVTQSPTHLIKTRGQQVTLRCSPISGHKSVSWYQQVLGQGPQFIFQYYEKEERGRGNFPDRFSARQFPNYSSELNVNALLLGDSALYLCASSFQTGINTEAFFGQGTRLTVV.

This clonotype was seen at least ten times. V is TRBV18 and J is TRBJ2-4; 7 bases line up with TRBD1. The V gene's germline CDR1 is KGHSH and CDR2 LQKENI. The CDR3 is 15 amino acids. V shed 1 base, J shed 6 bases, and the junction held 6 bases outside the gene matches. CDR3 sequence (DNA): TGTGCCAGCTCACCACAAGGGGGCTTATCAAACATTCAGTACTTC. Protein product: CASSPQGGLSNIQYF.

The V and J genes are TRBV19 and TRBJ2-7; 9 bases are a match to TRBD1. The V segment lost 4 bases and the J segment 6 bases; nucleotides outside the gene matches: 10. This CDR3 has 15 residues. From germline, CDR1 is LNHDA and CDR2 SQIVND (reference sequence). The DNA of the CDR3 is TGTGCCAGTAGTACCGGACAGGGGATTGTCGCCGAGCAGTACTTC. As protein: CASSTGQGIVAEQYF.

This clonotype was found many times. The CDR3 DNA reads as TGCGCCAGCAGCTTGGCGGACGGAGGTCTACGTGGCTACACCTTC. This sequence encodes CASSLADGGLRGYTF. The chain uses TRBV5-1 and TRBJ1-2; D is unclear. Trimming shortened V by 0 bases and J by 7 bases, and 16 bases separated the two germline ends. The CDR3 spans 15 residues. CDR1 and CDR2 from the germline V gene are SGHRS and YFSETQ.

This clonotype was observed a few times. This chain connects TRBV20-1 to TRBJ2-7; 10 bases map to TRBD1. CDR1 is DFQATT, CDR2 SNEGSKA, per germline (reference sequence). The CDR3 covers 13 residues. The V segment lost 6 bases and the J segment 3 bases; nucleotides outside the gene matches: 5. CDR3 residues: CSAMRDRGYEQYF. DNA of the CDR3: TGCAGTGCGATGCGGGACAGGGGCTACGAGCAGTACTTC.

The chain couples TRBV5-6 to TRBJ1-2; no clear D. Trimming took off 4 bases at V and 4 bases at J, with 23 bases between the two ends. In germline, CDR1 is SGHDT, CDR2 YYEEEE. The length of the CDR3 is 17 residues. In nucleotides, the CDR3 is TGTGCCAGCAGCCCCCGATGGAGGACCGGGCAACTCTATGGCTACACCTTC. Protein: CASSPRWRTGQLYGYTF.

This chain connects TRBV30 to TRBJ1-2; D is perhaps TRBD1 (6 bases). CDR3 length equals 13 residues. Trimming took 0 bases from V and 6 from J, leaving 11 bases between them. Germline CDR1 is GTSNPN and CDR2 is SVGIG (reference sequence). The CDR3 sequence: CAWSVTGSDGYTF. The CDR3 coding sequence is TGTGCCTGGAGTGTAACAGGGTCGGATGGCTACACCTTC. Combining the CDR3 with reference TRBV30 and TRBJ1-2 gives the whole variable domain SQTIHQWPATLVQPVGSPLSLECTVEGTSNPNLYWYRQAAGRGLQLLFYSVGIGQISSEVPQNLSASRPQDRQFILSSKKLLLSDSGFYLCAWSVTGSDGYTFGSGTRLTVV.

This sequence joins TRBV9 and TRBJ2-1; 12 positions match TRBD2. Per germline, CDR1 SGDLS and CDR2 YYNGEE. V was clipped by 0 bases and J by 9 bases; unmatched bases: 10. The length of the CDR3 is 17 residues. The CDR3 sequence is CASSVGRGLAGGVEQFF. The CDR3 coding sequence is TGTGCCAGCAGCGTAGGGAGGGGGCTAGCGGGAGGGGTTGAGCAGTTCTTC.

In its sample, this clonotype was seen many times. The CDR3 DNA reads TGCGCCAGCAGCTCGACAGGAATTGGTTACGAGCAGTACTTC. Protein product: CASSSTGIGYEQYF. The rearrangement links TRBV5-1 to TRBJ2-7, with D perhaps TRBD1 (6 bases). CDR1 and CDR2 (germline): SGHRS, YFSETQ. V lost 3 bases to trimming and J lost 4 bases, with 14 bases between them. CDR3 length equals 14 residues.